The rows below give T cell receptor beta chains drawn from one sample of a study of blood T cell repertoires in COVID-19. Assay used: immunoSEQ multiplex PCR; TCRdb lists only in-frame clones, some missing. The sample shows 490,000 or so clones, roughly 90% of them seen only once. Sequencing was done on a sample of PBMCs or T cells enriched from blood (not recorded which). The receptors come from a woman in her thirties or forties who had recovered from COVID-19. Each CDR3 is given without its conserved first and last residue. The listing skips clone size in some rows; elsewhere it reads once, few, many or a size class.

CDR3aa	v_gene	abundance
ASSLQGFDEQF	TRBV5-4	-
ASSLVSGQMNTEAF	TRBV5-1	-
ATSDLLIDTQY	TRBV24-1	-
ASSPAGFEGETQY	TRBV6-5	-
ASSNIRDRAYEQY	TRBV27	-
ASSYSFGQTQYEQY	TRBV6-2/TRBV6-3	-
ATEWGPEAF	TRBV19	-
ASSQRRSGDTQY	TRBV4-2	-
ASSFAGKGYEQY	TRBV5-4	-
ASSIAGTGGYGYT	TRBV19	-
ASSPPGLAGGEQF	TRBV18	-
ASSDGQGNNSPLH	TRBV11-3	-
ASRHERTVPNSPLH	TRBV10-1	-
ASSGLAGSEQY	TRBV27	-
ASSVEDRVFEKLF	TRBV9	-
ATSQKGTGKNEQF	TRBV24-1	-
ATSDSRGPGETQY	TRBV24-1	-
AISAQDRASYEQY	TRBV10-3	-
ASSSGSNQPQH	TRBV6-5	-
ASSQGEVYEQY	TRBV3-1/TRBV3-2	-
ASSFRDRSYNEQF	TRBV7-2	-
SVDRLAGASSYNEQF	TRBV29-1	once